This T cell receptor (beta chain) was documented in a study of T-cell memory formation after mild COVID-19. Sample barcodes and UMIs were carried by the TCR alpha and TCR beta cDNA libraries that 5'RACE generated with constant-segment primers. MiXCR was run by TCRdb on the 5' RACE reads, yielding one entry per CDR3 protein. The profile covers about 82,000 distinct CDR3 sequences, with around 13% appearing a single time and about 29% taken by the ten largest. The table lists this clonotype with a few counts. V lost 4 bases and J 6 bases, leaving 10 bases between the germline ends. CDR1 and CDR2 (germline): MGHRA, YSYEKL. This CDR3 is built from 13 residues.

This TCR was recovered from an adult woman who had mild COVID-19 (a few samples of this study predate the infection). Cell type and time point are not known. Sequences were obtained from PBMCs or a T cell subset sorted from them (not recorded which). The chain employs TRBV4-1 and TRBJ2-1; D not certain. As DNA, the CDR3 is TGCGCCAGCAGCCCAGTTAGCTTCAATGAGCAGTTCTTC. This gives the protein CASSPVSFNEQFF.